Below are 14 T cell receptor beta chains sequenced from a single sample in a study of identical twins. TCRdb re-called the 5' RACE reads through MiXCR, storing one row per CDR3 protein. The repertoire holds around 960,000 distinct CDR3 sequences, with more than 9% as singletons. The sample also formed part of further work on yellow fever vaccine responses in identical twins.

The sequenced sample was PBMCs. Receptors were obtained from a woman aged 18-30 years in good health.

At least ten counts were recorded for this clonotype. The genes are TRBV12-3 or TRBV12-4 and TRBJ1-5; D ambiguous. V shed 2 bases and J shed 7 bases, with 9 bases lying between them. The CDR3 contains 13 residues. The CDR3 region has the DNA TGTGCCAGCAGTTTAAGGGCCGCCCAGCCCCAGCATTTT. Translated, it gives CASSLRAAQPQHF.

This clonotype was seen more than once but under ten times. The chain links TRBV19 to TRBJ1-1; TRBD1 might be the D (6 bases). CDR1 and CDR2 from the germline V gene are LNHDA and SQIVND (reference sequence). The V gene lost 4 bases and the J gene lost 5 bases, with 11 bases spanning the gap. CDR3 length equals 13 residues. DNA of the CDR3: TGTGCCAGTAGTACCTCCAGGGGAACTGAAGCTTTCTTT. Protein product: CASSTSRGTEAFF.

This clonotype was detected only a few times. This chain links TRBV6-1 with TRBJ1-5; 9 bases map to TRBD1. V was clipped by 7 bases and J by 2 bases; unmatched bases: 6. The germline V gene encodes CDR1 MNHNS and CDR2 SASEGT. The CDR3 has 15 residues. The CDR3 loop reads CASTGDRAGNQPQHF. In DNA form, the CDR3 reads TGTGCCAGCACTGGGGACAGGGCTGGCAATCAGCCCCAGCATTTT.

V and J are TRBV6-9 and TRBJ2-7, with D perhaps being TRBD1 or TRBD2 (5 bases each). The CDR3 is 16 residues long. Germline CDR1 MNHGY, CDR2 SVAAGI. Deletions cut 4 bases from V and 5 bases from J, with 21 bases between. CDR3 sequence reads: CASSFGRGPRLHEQYV. The DNA of the CDR3 is TGTGCCAGCAGTTTTGGAAGGGGACCAAGACTTCACGAGCAGTACGTC.

The V gene is TRBV28, the J gene TRBJ2-7, with a tentative D call TRBD2 (5 bases). Germline lookup yields CDR1 MDHEN and CDR2 SYDVKM. The CDR3 consists of 14 residues. Trimming took 6 bases from V and 0 from J, leaving 12 bases between them. CDR3: CASSYPGNSYEQYF. CDR3 nucleotide sequence: TGTGCCAGCAGCTACCCCGGGAACTCCTACGAGCAGTACTTC.

This clonotype has a count of ten or more. V and J are TRBV5-1 and TRBJ2-3, with 9 bases lining up with TRBD1. J lost 0 bases, V lost 0 bases, and 8 bases had no gene match. Germline lookup yields CDR1 SGHRS and CDR2 YFSETQ. This CDR3 comprises 18 residues. The CDR3 is CASSLEGQGLLSTDTQYF. The CDR3 DNA reads as TGCGCCAGCAGCTTGGAGGGACAGGGACTACTGAGCACAGATACGCAGTATTTT. Combining the CDR3 with reference TRBV5-1 and TRBJ2-3 gives the whole variable domain KAGVTQTPRYLIKTRGQQVTLSCSPISGHRSVSWYQQTPGQGLQFLFEYFSETQRNKGNFPGRFSGRQFSNSRSEMNVSTLELGDSALYLCASSLEGQGLLSTDTQYFGPGTRLTVL.

This clonotype was seen a few times. The gene calls are TRBV12-3 or TRBV12-4 and TRBJ2-1; D uncertain. The CDR3 is 14 residues long. Trimming pared 6 bases from V and 9 bases from J, leaving 18 bases between. CDR3 in DNA: TGTGCCAGCAGGACCGAGCTCGCTGCGTTTGAGCAGTTCTTC. Translated, it gives CASRTELAAFEQFF.

This clonotype was seen more than once but under ten times. This sequence joins TRBV6-1 and TRBJ2-7; no firm D call. This CDR3 is built from 16 residues. The V end lost 1 base, the J end lost 0 bases, and 13 bases lay between the germline ends. Germline CDR1 and CDR2: MNHNS and SASEGT. The CDR3, as DNA: TGTGCCAGCAGTGAAGGGTATTTTGGGTCCTCCTACGAGCAGTACGTC. It codes for CASSEGYFGSSYEQYV.

This clonotype was seen a handful of times. The rearrangement links TRBV15 to TRBJ2-1; 7 bases match TRBD1. This CDR3 comprises 19 residues. J was trimmed by 2 bases and V by 0 bases; bases with no gene match: 13. In germline, CDR1 is LNHNV, CDR2 YYDKDF (reference sequence). The CDR3 region is CATSRDPLIRQGPYNEQFF. In DNA, the CDR3 is TGTGCCACCAGCAGAGACCCACTAATTCGACAGGGCCCCTACAATGAGCAGTTCTTC.

The genes are TRBV12-3 or TRBV12-4 and TRBJ2-2; 9 nucleotides match TRBD1. The CDR3 covers 15 residues. With 6 bases clipped from V and 6 bases from J, the junction kept 8 bases outside the gene matches. CDR3 in amino acids: CASRTQGQGPGELFF. As DNA, the CDR3 is TGTGCCAGCAGGACCCAGGGACAGGGACCCGGGGAGCTGTTTTTT.

The chain links TRBV19 to TRBJ2-7; no reliable D call. Trimming removed 10 bases at V and 3 bases at J, with 13 bases between. CDR1 LNHDA and CDR2 SQIVND come from the germline V gene (reference sequence). The CDR3 is 12 residues long. CDR3 protein: CAKSDGNYEQYV. Written as DNA, the CDR3 is TGTGCCAAATCCGACGGAAACTACGAGCAGTACGTC.

This clonotype was seen ten or more times. This chain connects TRBV15 to TRBJ2-7, with unresolved D. Germline assignment: CDR1 LNHNV and CDR2 YYDKDF (reference sequence). With 0 bases removed from V and 4 bases from J, the gap between germline ends came to 10 bases. This CDR3 has 14 residues. The CDR3 DNA reads TGTGCCACCAGCAGAGAGACGAAACAGTACGAGCAGTACGTC. Translation: CATSRETKQYEQYV.

In this sample, this clonotype turned up a few times. The V call is TRBV29-1, the J call TRBJ2-1; D gene unclear. The germline V and J ends were trimmed by 7 bases and 1 base, with 17 bases remaining between them. Germline-derived CDR1 and CDR2 are SQVTM and ANQGSEA. The CDR3 runs to 15 residues. The CDR3 nucleotides read TGCAGCGCCTGGTTAGGGAACCTTTCCTACAATGAGCAGTTCTTC. Protein product: CSAWLGNLSYNEQFF.

This clonotype was counted between two and nine times. The chain uses TRBV27 and TRBJ2-7; weak D call: TRBD1 (5 bases). The germline V gene encodes CDR1 MNHEY and CDR2 SMNVEV (reference sequence). V gave up 2 bases and J gave up 3 bases, with 26 bases separating them. The CDR3 is made up of 19 amino acids. The CDR3: CASSLSASLSGPTDYEQYF. In DNA form, the CDR3 reads TGTGCCAGCAGTTTAAGTGCCTCACTAAGTGGGCCGACAGACTACGAGCAGTACTTC.